This is a list of T cell receptor beta chains from one sample in a study of cytomegalovirus exposure and HLA in healthy donors. TCRdb's copy holds only in-frame clones and misses some; the assay was immunoSEQ multiplex PCR. This sample carries some 62,000 clones, more than 70% of them seen once, and the ten largest clones take around 1.5%. Sequenced sample: PBMCs. These receptors all come from a man in his late teens or twenties in good health and CMV-seronegative. The CDR3 runs from the conserved cysteine through the conserved F or W. A D gene is named only where the DNA matches it firmly. The size field is filled for only some rows; it gives once, few, many or a size class.

j_call,d_call,v_call,clone_size,cdr3_length,cdr3_aa,cdr3_nt
TRBJ1-1,TRBD1,TRBV28,.,13,CASINDRGTEAFF,TGTGCCAGCATCAATGACAGGGGCACTGAAGCTTTCTTT
TRBJ2-3,.,TRBV6-7,.,18,CASRYYPTGWWGTDTQYF,TGTGCCAGCAGATACTATCCAACAGGGTGGTGGGGCACAGATACGCAGTATTTT
TRBJ2-2,.,TRBV9,.,15,CASSVELGNTGELFF,TGTGCCAGCAGCGTAGAACTAGGGAACACCGGGGAGCTGTTTTTT
TRBJ1-6,TRBD1,TRBV5-4,few,15,CASSLPGQINSPLHF,TGTGCCAGCAGCTTACCGGGACAGATTAATTCACCCCTCCACTTT
TRBJ2-3,TRBD2,TRBV9,.,15,CASSAGLAGTDTQYF,TGTGCCAGCAGCGCGGGACTAGCGGGCACAGATACGCAGTATTTT
TRBJ1-6,TRBD1,TRBV4-1,few,15,CASSQLQGAYSPLHF,TGCGCCAGCAGCCAACTACAGGGGGCTTATTCACCCCTCCACTTT
TRBJ2-7,.,TRBV2,.,11,CASTPGYEQYF,TGTGCCAGCACCCCGGGGTACGAGCAGTACTTC
TRBJ2-7,TRBD1,TRBV30,.,14,CAWKGQGVSYEQYF,TGTGCCTGGAAGGGGCAGGGGGTATCCTACGAGCAGTACTTC
TRBJ1-2,TRBD1,TRBV5-1,.,13,CASSRTGDYGYTF,TGCGCCAGCAGCCGAACAGGGGATTATGGCTACACCTTC
TRBJ1-1,.,TRBV7-3,.,14,CASSFQETVTEAFF,TGTGCCAGCAGCTTCCAGGAGACAGTCACTGAAGCTTTCTTT
TRBJ1-1,TRBD1,TRBV4-1,.,15,CASSLTGTGVTEAFF,TGCGCCAGCAGCCTAACCGGGACAGGGGTAACTGAAGCTTTCTTT
TRBJ1-1,.,TRBV28,once,13,CASRPQGFTEAFF,TGTGCCAGCAGACCTCAGGGGTTCACTGAAGCTTTCTTT
TRBJ1-2,.,TRBV5-6,.,14,CASSQRSVNYGYTF,TGTGCCAGCAGCCAGCGGTCGGTAAACTATGGCTACACCTTC
TRBJ2-7,TRBD1,TRBV29-1,.,11,CSGGQTYEQYF,TGCAGCGGGGGACAGACCTACGAGCAGTACTTC